Listed below are T cell receptor beta chains from one sample, sequenced in a study of control samples from healthy donors and cancer patients. The data were produced by immunoSEQ multiplex PCR, yet TCRdb's version contains in-frame clones alone and is incomplete. Altogether roughly 400,000 clones are present, approximately 92% being singletons, with the ten largest covering 5.5% to 7.5%. Sequencing was done on a sample of PBMCs. The origin of the receptors is a man aged 40-49 years with head and neck cancer. CDR3s include the opening cysteine and the closing phenylalanine or tryptophan. A D gene is named only where the DNA matches it firmly. Clone size is given for some rows only: seen once, a few or many times, or a class if the clone is expanded.

DNA,CDR3,J,D,size,V
TGTGCCAGTAGTCACACCCTAGCTAACTATGGCTACACCTTC,CASSHTLANYGYTF,TRBJ1-2,NA,NA,TRBV19
TGTGCCAGCACCTCGCGGGACAGGACCTACAATGAGCAGTTCTTC,CASTSRDRTYNEQFF,TRBJ2-1,TRBD1,NA,TRBV28
TGTGCCAGCAGTTTTGGGACAAACTACGAGCAGTACTTC,CASSFGTNYEQYF,TRBJ2-7,NA,NA,TRBV12-3/TRBV12-4
TGCAGCACCCGAGACCCGGGCCGGTGGTCCTACAATGAGCAGTTCTTC,CSTRDPGRWSYNEQFF,TRBJ2-1,NA,NA,TRBV29-1
TGTGCCAGCAGCGTGGACAGAAGCTCTGGAAACACCATATATTTT,CASSVDRSSGNTIYF,TRBJ1-3,NA,NA,TRBV7-9
TGCAGTGCTGAGGAGACAGACGAAGCTTTCTTT,CSAEETDEAFF,TRBJ1-1,NA,NA,TRBV20-1
TGTGCCAGCAGCCAGCCCAGGACTAGCGGGAGCTCTGAGACCCAGTACTTC,CASSQPRTSGSSETQYF,TRBJ2-5,TRBD2,NA,TRBV4-2
TGCAGCGTTGGACAGGGGGCAACAGATACGCAGTATTTT,CSVGQGATDTQYF,TRBJ2-3,TRBD1,NA,TRBV29-1
TGTGCCTGGAAACTAGCGGGGGGGCCGAGGGAGCAGTTCTTC,CAWKLAGGPREQFF,TRBJ2-1,TRBD2,NA,TRBV30
TGTGCCAGCAGCCAAGTCGGGCAGGGTGACACTGAAGCTTTCTTT,CASSQVGQGDTEAFF,TRBJ1-1,NA,NA,TRBV3-1/TRBV3-2
TGTGCCTGGAGTGAGGGACACCACGTAGCCTACGAGCAGTACTTC,CAWSEGHHVAYEQYF,TRBJ2-7,NA,NA,TRBV30
TGTGCCAGCAGCTTGAGTGGGAGGGGTAATGAGCAGTTCTTC,CASSLSGRGNEQFF,TRBJ2-1,TRBD2,NA,TRBV7-3
TGTGCCAGCAGTTACTCGACCAGGGGGAGTTACGAGCAGTACTTC,CASSYSTRGSYEQYF,TRBJ2-7,TRBD1,NA,TRBV6-5
TGTGCCAGCAGCTTAGGGTCTAGCGACACCTACGAGCAGTACTTC,CASSLGSSDTYEQYF,TRBJ2-7,NA,NA,TRBV7-2
TGTGCCAGCAGCTCCGAACAGGGGGTATCTGAAAAACTGTTTTTT,CASSSEQGVSEKLFF,TRBJ1-4,TRBD1,NA,TRBV5-5
TGTGCCAGCAGTCCCATATGGCGGAGTCAAACTGCAACCTACGAGCAGTACTTC,CASSPIWRSQTATYEQYF,TRBJ2-7,NA,few,TRBV27
TGTGCCAGCAGTGATGGGACTAACAATGAGCAGTTCTTC,CASSDGTNNEQFF,TRBJ2-1,TRBD2,once,TRBV6-4
TGTGCCAGTAGTATGGGGGAAGGGCTCGGGCAGCCCCAGCATTTT,CASSMGEGLGQPQHF,TRBJ1-5,NA,NA,TRBV19
TGCGCCAGCAGCGAACCGGGACGGGGATTTTACAATGAGCAGTTCTTC,CASSEPGRGFYNEQFF,TRBJ2-1,NA,NA,TRBV5-1
TGCGCCAGCAGCCGGGGGACCGGGACAGACACGTACGAGCAGTACTTC,CASSRGTGTDTYEQYF,TRBJ2-7,NA,NA,TRBV5-1
TGCGCCAGCAGCCCCAGGATTTCTTACGAGCAGTACTTC,CASSPRISYEQYF,TRBJ2-7,NA,few,TRBV4-3
TGTGCCAGCAATCGACTAGCGCCCTACAATGAGCAGTTCTTC,CASNRLAPYNEQFF,TRBJ2-1,TRBD2,NA,TRBV6-9
TGTGCCAGCAGCGCCGACTTGGCCGCGGGGTATGGCTACACCTTC,CASSADLAAGYGYTF,TRBJ1-2,NA,NA,TRBV9
TGTGCCAGCAGCCTCGGGACAGGGTATCAGCCCCAGCATTTT,CASSLGTGYQPQHF,TRBJ1-5,TRBD1,NA,TRBV2
TGTGCCAGCAGACGCGGGAGCTCCTACGAGCAGTACTTC,CASRRGSSYEQYF,TRBJ2-7,TRBD2,NA,TRBV27
TGCAGCGTTGAAGGTCTTTCCTACGAGCAGTACTTC,CSVEGLSYEQYF,TRBJ2-7,NA,NA,TRBV29-1
TGTGCCAGCAGTTACTCTCAGCTAAGTGGGGCCAACGTCCTGACTTTC,CASSYSQLSGANVLTF,TRBJ2-6,NA,NA,TRBV6-5
TGTGCCAGCAGTCCAACTCAGGAGCTCCTCACTGAAGCTTTCTTT,CASSPTQELLTEAFF,TRBJ1-1,NA,NA,TRBV6-6
TGTGCCAGCAGCTTGATTTACCGCGGGCCCCCCTACGAGCAGTACTTC,CASSLIYRGPPYEQYF,TRBJ2-7,NA,NA,TRBV5-6
TGCGCCAGCAGCTTAGAACAGGACTACGAGCAGTACTTC,CASSLEQDYEQYF,TRBJ2-7,NA,NA,TRBV5-1
TGTGCCAGTAGTATCGGAGGGGGAAGCGGGATCGCCGGGGAGCTGTTTTTT,CASSIGGGSGIAGELFF,TRBJ2-2,NA,NA,TRBV19